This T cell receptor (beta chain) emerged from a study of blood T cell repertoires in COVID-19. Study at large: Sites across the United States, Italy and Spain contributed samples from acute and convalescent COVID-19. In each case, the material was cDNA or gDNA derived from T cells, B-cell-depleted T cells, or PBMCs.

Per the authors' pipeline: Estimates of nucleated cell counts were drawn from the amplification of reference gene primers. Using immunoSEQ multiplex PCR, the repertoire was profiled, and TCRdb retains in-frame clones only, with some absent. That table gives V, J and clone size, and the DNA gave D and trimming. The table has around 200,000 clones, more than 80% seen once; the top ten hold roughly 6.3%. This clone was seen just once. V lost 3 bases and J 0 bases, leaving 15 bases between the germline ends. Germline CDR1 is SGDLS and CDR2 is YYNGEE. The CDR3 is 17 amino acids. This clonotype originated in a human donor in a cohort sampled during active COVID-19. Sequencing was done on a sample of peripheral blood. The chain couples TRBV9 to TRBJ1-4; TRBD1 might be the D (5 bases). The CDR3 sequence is CASSAWGGSATNEKLFF. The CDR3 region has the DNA TGTGCCAGCAGCGCGTGGGGGGGTTCGGCAACTAATGAAAAACTGTTTTTT.